This T cell receptor (beta chain) was sequenced for a study of T cell repertoires in cytomegalovirus infection. Note on this clonotype: Its antigen is unidentified.

Germline assignment: CDR1 MNHEY and CDR2 SMNVEV (reference sequence). Trimming removed 0 bases from V and 4 bases from J, with 12 bases in between. The CDR3 has 15 residues. From the reads, TCRdb called clonotypes with MiXCR, one entry per CDR3 protein. This table holds about 110,000 distinct CDR3 sequences, around 31% found once. This material consisted of CD8+ T cells from cultured PBMCs, taken from culture after CMV antigen stimulation. The chain combines TRBV27 with TRBJ1-2; D perhaps matches TRBD1 (6 bases). This TCR was sampled from a human donor in good health (CMV status not recorded). Some clones in this sample may be carry-over from other donors' samples. CDR3 residues: CASSLSLQGGYGYTF. DNA of the CDR3: TGTGCCAGCAGTTTATCGTTACAGGGAGGCTATGGCTACACCTTC.